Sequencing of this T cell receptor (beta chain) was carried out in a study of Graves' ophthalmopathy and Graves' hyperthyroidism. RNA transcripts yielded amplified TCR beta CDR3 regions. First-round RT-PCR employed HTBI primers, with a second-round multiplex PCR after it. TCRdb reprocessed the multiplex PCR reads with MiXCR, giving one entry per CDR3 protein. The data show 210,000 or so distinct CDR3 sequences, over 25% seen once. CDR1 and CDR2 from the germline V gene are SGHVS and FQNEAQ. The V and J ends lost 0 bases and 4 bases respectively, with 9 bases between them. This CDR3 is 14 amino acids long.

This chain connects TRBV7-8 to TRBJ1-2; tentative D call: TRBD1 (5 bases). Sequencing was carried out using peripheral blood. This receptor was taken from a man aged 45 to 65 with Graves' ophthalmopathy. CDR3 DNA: TGTGCCAGCAGCTTAGCGACAGTGCCCTATGGCTACACCTTC. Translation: CASSLATVPYGYTF.